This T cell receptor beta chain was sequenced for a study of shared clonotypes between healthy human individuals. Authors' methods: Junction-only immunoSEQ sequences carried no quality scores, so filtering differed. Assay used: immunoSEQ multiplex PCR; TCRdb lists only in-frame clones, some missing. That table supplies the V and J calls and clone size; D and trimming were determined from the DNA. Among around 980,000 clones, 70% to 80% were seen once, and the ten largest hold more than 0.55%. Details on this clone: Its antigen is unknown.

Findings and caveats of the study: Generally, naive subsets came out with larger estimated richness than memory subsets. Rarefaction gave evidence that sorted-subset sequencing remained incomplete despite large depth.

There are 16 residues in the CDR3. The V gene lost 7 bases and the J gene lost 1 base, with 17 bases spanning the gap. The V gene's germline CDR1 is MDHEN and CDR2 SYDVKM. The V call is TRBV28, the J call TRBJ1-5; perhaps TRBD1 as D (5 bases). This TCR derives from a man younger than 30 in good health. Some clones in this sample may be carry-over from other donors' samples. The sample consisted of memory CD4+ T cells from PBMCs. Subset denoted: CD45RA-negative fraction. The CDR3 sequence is CASITTGGYSNQPQHF. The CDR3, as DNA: TGTGCCAGCATCACAACCGGGGGTTACAGCAATCAGCCCCAGCATTTT.